The 8 T cell receptor beta chains presented below share a single source sample, sequenced in a study of cytomegalovirus exposure and HLA in healthy donors. 60 Vbeta and 13 Jbeta primers were used in PCR. The assay was immunoSEQ multiplex PCR, and TCRdb's table has in-frame clones only and misses some. The data hold roughly 150,000 clones, with 75% to 90% observed a single time. Sequencing input: PBMCs. The source of these receptors is a boy aged 2-9 years in good health and CMV-seronegative.

To note about this clone: One end of the junction is discordant with germline, which a read error may explain. V and J are TRBV7-9 and TRBJ2-1; TRBD2 agrees at 10 bases. Germline CDR1 and CDR2: SEHNR and FQNEAQ (reference sequence). The CDR3 contains 15 residues. The CDR3 region is CSSSFPAGGPGEQFF. As DNA, the CDR3 is TGTTCCAGCAGCTTTCCAGCGGGAGGGCCGGGCGAGCAGTTCTTC.

The rearrangement joins TRBV30 to TRBJ1-1; TRBD1 might be the D (6 bases). Germline values: CDR1 GTSNPN, CDR2 SVGIG (reference sequence). Trimming removed 2 bases from V and 10 bases from J, with 14 bases in between. The CDR3 has 12 residues. CDR3 loop: CAWSPGQIGAFF. CDR3 DNA sequence: TGTGCCTGGAGTCCCGGACAGATTGGAGCTTTCTTT. Using reference TRBV30 and TRBJ1-1 for the parts outside the CDR3, the full variable domain is SQTIHQWPATLVQPVGSPLSLECTVEGTSNPNLYWYRQAAGRGLQLLFYSVGIGQISSEVPQNLSASRPQDRQFILSSKKLLLSDSGFYLCAWSPGQIGAFFGQGTRLTVV.

The table lists this clone with a few counts. For the CDR3, the DNA is TGCGCCAGCAGCTTGGCTTGGAGGGTCTGCTGTGGGAATGAAAAACTGTTTTTT. It translates to CASSLAWRVCCGNEKLFF. The chain joins TRBV5-1 to TRBJ1-4, with D unresolved. The CDR3 runs to 18 residues. Germline CDR1 reads SGHRS; CDR2 reads YFSETQ. V was clipped by 0 bases and J by 5 bases, with 20 bases between them.

The CDR3 nucleotides are TGTGCCAGCAGCTCGTCGCGATCGAGGCTCCAAGAGACCCAGTACTTC. Translating it yields CASSSSRSRLQETQYF. V is TRBV7-2 and J is TRBJ2-5; D is ambiguous. CDR1 SGHTA and CDR2 FQGNSA come from the germline V gene. The CDR3 spans 16 residues. V lost 4 bases, J lost 1 base, and 16 bases lay in between.

This chain connects TRBV6-1 to TRBJ1-1; D might be TRBD1 (5 bases). Trimming stripped 4 bases from V and 6 bases from J, with 9 bases between. The CDR3 length is 12 residues. Germline loops: CDR1 MNHNS, CDR2 SASEGT. The CDR3 spells CASSVSGPEAFF. The CDR3 bases are TGTGCCAGCAGTGTGTCAGGGCCTGAAGCTTTCTTT.

The chain links TRBV6-1 to TRBJ2-7; unclear D gene. This CDR3 contains 13 residues. V was shortened by 9 bases and J by 0 bases, with 12 bases between the two germline ends. Germline V gene data show CDR1 as MNHNS and CDR2 as SASEGT. The CDR3 DNA reads as TGTGCCAGTTCGGAGTATTCCTCCTACGAGCAGTACTTC. It encodes CASSEYSSYEQYF.

V is TRBV19 and J is TRBJ2-6, with D perhaps TRBD1 (5 bases). The CDR3 is 15 residues long. Trimming took 3 bases from V and 1 from J, leaving 7 bases between them. Germline CDR1 and CDR2: LNHDA and SQIVND (reference sequence). The CDR3 nucleotides are TGTGCCAGTAGTATGGGGCGGTCTGGGGCCAACGTCCTGACTTTC. Protein: CASSMGRSGANVLTF.

The chain uses TRBV6-5 and TRBJ2-3; TRBD2 is a possible D gene (6 bases). The germline V and J ends were trimmed by 7 bases and 2 bases, with 16 bases remaining between them. The CDR3 contains 15 residues. CDR1 is MNHEY and CDR2 is SVGAGI in the germline V gene. This chain's CDR3 is CASKNGGLATDTQYF. In DNA, the CDR3 is TGTGCCAGCAAAAACGGGGGACTTGCCACAGATACGCAGTATTTT.